These 29 T cell receptor beta chains were all obtained from the same sample, sequenced in a study of cytomegalovirus exposure and HLA in healthy donors (dated by TCRdb to about 2017). The library was produced with the immunoSEQ multiplex PCR assay. The multiplex PCR relied on a mix of 60 forward primers for TCR Vbeta segments and 13 reverse primers for TCR Jbeta segments. In TCRdb, the immuneACCESS table is reduced to in-frame sequences with V and J assigned. These tables do not hold every clone; where another copy was compared, an unresolved V gene accounts for under half, and the others remain unexplained. For this sample the table gives 65,000 to 80,000 clones, of which 65% to 85% were detected only once. Around 22% of the sample is taken by the ten largest. The sequencing sample was made of PBMCs. The source is a woman between 40 and 50 years old in good health and CMV-seropositive.

The chain recombines TRBV19 with TRBJ1-4, with D tentatively TRBD1 (5 bases). There are 14 residues in the CDR3. Trimming cost V 6 bases and J 4 bases, with 12 bases left between them. From germline, CDR1 is LNHDA and CDR2 SQIVND (reference sequence). The CDR3 reads CASSPTADNEKLFF. The CDR3 region has the DNA TGTGCCAGTAGCCCGACAGCAGATAATGAAAAACTGTTTTTT.

The rearrangement joins TRBV7-8 to TRBJ1-4; 9 bases agree with TRBD1. The germline V gene encodes CDR1 SGHVS and CDR2 FQNEAQ. The CDR3 extends over 18 amino acids. J lost 3 bases, V lost 2 bases, and 10 bases had no gene match. The CDR3 nucleotides are TGTGCCAGCAGCTTACCCCACAGGGGGCGCGGACCTAATGAAAAACTGTTTTTT. This translates into CASSLPHRGRGPNEKLFF.

The gene calls are TRBV7-2 and TRBJ2-7; TRBD1 might be the D (6 bases). The V end lost 5 bases, the J end lost 3 bases, and 20 bases lay between the germline ends. CDR1 and CDR2 (germline): SGHTA, FQGNSA. CDR3 length equals 16 residues. CDR3 sequence: CASSPRVARGNYEQYF. CDR3 nucleotides: TGTGCCAGCAGCCCAAGAGTAGCAAGGGGGAACTACGAGCAGTACTTC.

This clone was detected only once. This sequence joins TRBV30 and TRBJ2-1, with D uncertain. Germline V gene data show CDR1 as GTSNPN and CDR2 as SVGIG (reference sequence). Trimming took 2 bases from V and 5 from J, leaving 19 bases between them. The CDR3 spans 16 residues. The CDR3 reads CAWSTPSLPSHNEQFF. The CDR3 bases are TGTGCCTGGAGTACCCCCTCCCTCCCGAGCCACAATGAGCAGTTCTTC.

The chain carries TRBV10-3 and TRBJ2-3; 9 positions agree with TRBD1. This CDR3 is 15 amino acids long. The germline V gene has CDR1 ENHRY and CDR2 SYGVKD. V dropped 5 bases and J dropped 2; count of bases not matched to a gene: 5. In DNA, the CDR3 is TGTGCCATCAGTAGGACAGGGGCAGACACAGATACGCAGTATTTT. Translated: CAISRTGADTDTQYF.

The rearrangement joins TRBV6-6 to TRBJ2-5; 12 positions match TRBD2. V shed 5 bases and J 2 bases; nucleotides not matched to a gene: 3. There are 15 residues in the CDR3. Germline CDR1 reads MNHNY; CDR2 reads SVGAGI (reference sequence). CDR3 sequence (DNA): TGTGCCAGCAGTGCGGGACTAGCGGGTCAAGAGACCCAGTACTTC. The encoded protein is CASSAGLAGQETQYF.

This chain joins TRBV29-1 and TRBJ2-3; the D is unclear. Trimming left V 4 bases short and J 2 bases short, with 10 bases between. CDR3 length equals 13 residues. Looked up from germline, CDR1 is SQVTM and CDR2 is ANQGSEA. The CDR3 sequence: CSVGSRITDTQYF. CDR3 sequence (DNA): TGCAGCGTTGGATCCAGGATCACAGATACGCAGTATTTT.

This clone was seen only a few times. This rearrangement joins TRBV29-1 to TRBJ2-3, with TRBD1 matching 8 bases. V was clipped by 3 bases and J by 3 bases; unmatched bases: 2. Germline loops: CDR1 SQVTM, CDR2 ANQGSEA. The CDR3 sequence is 13 residues long. DNA for the CDR3: TGCAGCGTTGAGGGACAGGCGACAGATACGCAGTATTTT. Its protein is CSVEGQATDTQYF.

This chain joins TRBV19 and TRBJ1-5; D might be TRBD1 (6 bases). The germline V and J ends were trimmed by 6 bases and 6 bases, with 18 bases remaining between them. The germline V gene encodes CDR1 LNHDA and CDR2 SQIVND (reference sequence). The CDR3 spans 15 residues. In DNA form, the CDR3 reads TGTGCCAGTAGCCAAGCACAGGGTAGGGTTCAGCCCCAGCATTTT. Amino acid sequence: CASSQAQGRVQPQHF. Filled out from reference TRBV19 and TRBJ1-5, the complete variable domain reads DGGITQSPKYLFRKEGQNVTLSCEQNLNHDAMYWYRQDPGQGLRLIYYSQIVNDFQKGDIAEGYSVSREKKESFPLTVTSAQKNPTAFYLCASSQAQGRVQPQHFGDGTRLSIL.

The chain employs TRBV6-5 and TRBJ2-1; 12 nucleotides agree with TRBD2. CDR3 length equals 14 residues. V gave up 8 bases and J gave up 9 bases; unmatched junction bases: 8. The germline V gene encodes CDR1 MNHEY and CDR2 SVGAGI. CDR3 bases: TGTGCCAGCGGACATGGGACTAGCGGGCGTGAGCAGTTCTTC. Its translation is CASGHGTSGREQFF.

CDR3 residues: CASSGTAFYEQYF. The CDR3, as DNA: TGCGCCAGCAGCGGGACAGCCTTCTACGAGCAGTACTTC. The chain carries TRBV5-1 and TRBJ2-7; the match to TRBD1 covers 7 bases. Germline CDR1 and CDR2: SGHRS and YFSETQ. The CDR3 runs 13 residues. Trimming cost V 4 bases and J 3 bases; bases outside gene matches: 4.

This clone was counted at least ten times. V gene TRBV12-5 combines with J gene TRBJ2-1; TRBD1 aligns across 9 bases. Germline-derived CDR1 and CDR2 are LGHNT and FRNRAP. J gave up 4 bases and V 6 bases, and 10 bases lay outside the gene matches. The CDR3 contains 16 residues. The CDR3: CASGPEGQGTYNEQFF. The CDR3 DNA reads as TGTGCTAGTGGCCCAGAAGGACAGGGGACGTACAATGAGCAGTTCTTC.

The chain joins TRBV6-5 to TRBJ2-1; 10 nucleotides match TRBD2. V was clipped by 6 bases and J by 9 bases; unmatched bases: 11. The germline V gene encodes CDR1 MNHEY and CDR2 SVGAGI. The CDR3 contains 15 residues. The CDR3 nucleotides are TGTGCCAGCAGACCCAGCGGGGGGGCCGGTAGTGAGCAGTTCTTC. As protein: CASRPSGGAGSEQFF.

The chain is built from TRBV25-1 and TRBJ2-1, with 10 positions matching TRBD2. The V and J ends lost 0 bases and 4 bases, in that order; junction bases with no gene match: 9. The germline V gene encodes CDR1 MGHDK and CDR2 SYGVNS. The CDR3 spans 18 residues. CDR3 residues: CASSEYSGGMMWYNEQFF. In nucleotides, the CDR3 is TGTGCCAGCAGTGAATATAGCGGGGGGATGATGTGGTACAATGAGCAGTTCTTC.

This chain connects TRBV6-5 to TRBJ2-1; TRBD2 matches at 8 bases. The junction had 5 bases not matched to a gene; V was cut back by 0 bases and J by 4 bases. From germline, CDR1 is MNHEY and CDR2 SVGAGI. The CDR3 runs to 16 residues. The CDR3 DNA follows: TGTGCCAGCAGTTACTCGGCGGGGGGTTCGTACAATGAGCAGTTCTTC. Residues: CASSYSAGGSYNEQFF.

Concerning this clone: At the DNA level, this CDR3 is encoded by other sequences in the same sample as well. The J gene is TRBJ2-7, the V gene TRBV29-1; tentatively, D is TRBD2 (6 bases). Between the trimmed V and J ends, which lost 5 bases and 5 bases, there was a span of 10 bases. The CDR3 spans 11 residues. CDR1 and CDR2 (germline): SQVTM, ANQGSEA. The CDR3 region is CSVRRGHEQYF. Here the CDR3 DNA reads TGCAGCGTTAGGAGGGGCCACGAGCAGTACTTC.

The CDR3 DNA sequence: TGTGCCTGGAGTGAACGGAAGGAGGGGTTTGACGCCGGGGAGCTGTTTTTT. Amino acids: CAWSERKEGFDAGELFF. This chain links TRBV30 with TRBJ2-2; TRBD2 might be the D (6 bases). V was clipped by 1 base and J by 6 bases, with 21 bases between them. The V gene's germline CDR1 is GTSNPN and CDR2 SVGIG (reference sequence). The CDR3 runs 17 residues.

The chain carries TRBV5-4 and TRBJ1-2, with 9 bases identical to TRBD1. The CDR3 spans 15 residues. The ends lost 3 bases at V and 0 bases at J; junction bases unmatched: 3. CDR1 is SGHNT and CDR2 is YYREEE in the germline V gene (reference sequence). CDR3 amino acids: CASSSDRGANYGYTF. CDR3 bases: TGTGCCAGCAGCTCGGACAGGGGTGCTAACTATGGCTACACCTTC.

The chain has TRBV6-5 and TRBJ1-2; 8 nucleotides line up with TRBD1. V shed 2 bases, J shed 8 bases, and the junction held 13 bases outside the gene matches. CDR1 MNHEY and CDR2 SVGAGI come from the germline V gene. CDR3 length: 16 amino acids. CDR3 sequence (DNA): TGTGCCAGCAGTTACGATCATCCCGGGACAGGTTTAGGCTACACCTTC. Translated, it gives CASSYDHPGTGLGYTF.

The sample holds a few counts of this clone. The chain recombines TRBV18 with TRBJ2-2; 10 bases are shared with TRBD2. The CDR3 covers 19 residues. Losses at the gene ends were 3 bases for V and 1 base for J; bases not matched to a gene: 11. Germline V gives CDR1 KGHSH, CDR2 LQKENI. In DNA form, the CDR3 reads TGTGCCAGCTCACCCTGGACTAGCGGCCCCTTTGGGAACACCGGGGAGCTGTTTTTT. Protein: CASSPWTSGPFGNTGELFF.

The rearrangement links TRBV15 to TRBJ1-5; 9 nucleotides align to TRBD1. V shed 0 bases, J shed 7 bases, and the junction held 4 bases outside the gene matches. The CDR3 covers 15 residues. Germline assignment: CDR1 LNHNV and CDR2 YYDKDF (reference sequence). DNA for the CDR3: TGTGCCACCAGCAGAGAGGGACAGGGTAACCAGCCCCAGCATTTT. Translating it yields CATSREGQGNQPQHF.

This chain uses TRBV2 with TRBJ1-1; tentatively, D is TRBD1 (6 bases). The V end lost 6 bases, the J end lost 6 bases, and 11 bases lay between the germline ends. CDR1 is SNHLY, CDR2 FYNNEI, per germline. This CDR3 has 12 residues. CDR3 protein: CASRRGGPEAFF. The CDR3 region has the DNA TGTGCCAGCAGAAGGGGGGGCCCTGAAGCTTTCTTT.

The V gene is TRBV6-5, the J gene TRBJ2-1; D is unresolved. CDR3 size: 16 residues. Germline V gene sequence: CDR1 MNHEY, CDR2 SVGAGI. Trimming removed 2 bases from V and 0 bases from J, with 11 bases in between. The CDR3 loop reads CASSYEAPSSYNEQFF. The CDR3 bases are TGTGCCAGCAGTTACGAGGCCCCGAGCTCCTACAATGAGCAGTTCTTC.

The rearrangement joins TRBV18 to TRBJ2-2, with TRBD1 as a possible D gene (5 bases). The germline CDR1 and CDR2 sequences are KGHSH and LQKENI. The CDR3 is 20 residues long. The V end was cut by 0 bases, the J end by 1 base, with 21 bases between. CDR3 bases: TGTGCCAGCTCACCACCGTACAGGTTGAACCGGGTGGAGAACACCGGGGAGCTGTTTTTT. Translation: CASSPPYRLNRVENTGELFF.

This chain uses TRBV15 with TRBJ1-6, with TRBD1 identical over 10 bases. V lost 5 bases and J lost 3; bases outside the gene matches: 4. Looked up from germline, CDR1 is LNHNV and CDR2 is YYDKDF (reference sequence). The CDR3 has 16 amino acids. The DNA for the CDR3 is TGTGCCACCAGCGGACAGGGGGTGATCTATAATTCACCCCTCCACTTT. Its translation is CATSGQGVIYNSPLHF.

This rearrangement joins TRBV27 to TRBJ1-1, with TRBD1 identical over 7 bases. The CDR3 spans 14 residues. J was trimmed by 4 bases and V by 5 bases; bases with no gene match: 7. CDR1 and CDR2 from the germline V gene are MNHEY and SMNVEV (reference sequence). The CDR3, as DNA: TGTGCCAGCAGTACAAACCGGGACAGCACTGAAGCTTTCTTT. Translating gives CASSTNRDSTEAFF.

This chain uses TRBV5-1 with TRBJ2-1; 11 positions agree with TRBD1. Per the germline V gene, CDR1 is SGHRS and CDR2 is YFSETQ. The CDR3 covers 16 residues. Trimming took 0 bases from V and 4 from J; bases not matched to a gene: 3. CDR3 region: CASSLAGQGAYNEQFF. The DNA of the CDR3 is TGCGCCAGCAGCTTGGCTGGACAGGGGGCGTACAATGAGCAGTTCTTC.

This chain connects TRBV19 to TRBJ2-3; D may be TRBD2 (6 bases). CDR1 is LNHDA and CDR2 is SQIVND in the germline V gene (reference sequence). The CDR3 extends over 16 amino acids. Trimming removed 0 bases at V and 2 bases at J, with 12 bases between. The CDR3 is CASSIDSGATTDTQYF. CDR3 DNA: TGTGCCAGTAGTATAGATTCGGGAGCGACCACAGATACGCAGTATTTT.

The sample holds a few counts of this clone. CDR3 DNA: TGTGCCAGTAGTATATCCGGTAACTATGGCTACACCTTC. Protein: CASSISGNYGYTF. This sequence joins TRBV19 and TRBJ1-2; D is undetermined. Germline V CDR1 and CDR2: LNHDA, SQIVND (reference sequence). The CDR3 contains 13 residues. V was trimmed by 2 bases and J by 1 base, leaving 5 bases between them.